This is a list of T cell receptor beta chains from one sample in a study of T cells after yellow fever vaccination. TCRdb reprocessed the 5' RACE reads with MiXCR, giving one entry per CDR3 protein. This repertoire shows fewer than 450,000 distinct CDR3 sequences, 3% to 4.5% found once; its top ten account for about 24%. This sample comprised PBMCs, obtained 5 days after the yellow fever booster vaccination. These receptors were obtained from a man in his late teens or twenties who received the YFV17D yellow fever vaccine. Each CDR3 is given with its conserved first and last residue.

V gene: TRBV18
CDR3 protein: CASSPLPTDTQYF

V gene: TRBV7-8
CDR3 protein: CASSLAAGTEQNIQYF

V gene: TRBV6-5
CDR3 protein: CASSRDRKAFF

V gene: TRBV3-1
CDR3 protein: CASSQVGASSGNTIYF

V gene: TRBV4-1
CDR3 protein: CASSLQYMGDTGELFF

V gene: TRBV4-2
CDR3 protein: CASSQVVQGVSETQYF

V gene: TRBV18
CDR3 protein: CASSPDRGKNQPQHF

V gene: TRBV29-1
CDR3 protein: CSVEKMAGGTEAFF

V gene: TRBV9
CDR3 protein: CASSVGGGSGANVLTF

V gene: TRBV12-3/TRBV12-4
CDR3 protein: CASSPGADETQYF

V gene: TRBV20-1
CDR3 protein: CSALRQPTNEKLFF

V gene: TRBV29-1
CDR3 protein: CSVRSRYEQYF

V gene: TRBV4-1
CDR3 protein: CASSRVQTLLPHEQYF

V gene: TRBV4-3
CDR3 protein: CASSQDHRTREDTQYF

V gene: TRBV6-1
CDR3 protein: CASRTGTGQFF

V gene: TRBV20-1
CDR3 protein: CSADASGSMAKNIQYF

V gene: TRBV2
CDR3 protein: CASSEGWEISYNEQFF

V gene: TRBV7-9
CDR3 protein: CASSLTSGYQETQYF

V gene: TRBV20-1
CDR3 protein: CSARGGQGETQYF

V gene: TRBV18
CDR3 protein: CASSPTSRTDVEYTF

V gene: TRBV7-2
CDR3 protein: CASSDYHIRNYGYTF